The 14 T cell receptor beta chains reported below all come from one sample, sequenced in a study of T cell repertoires in ileal Crohn's disease. Produced via immunoSEQ multiplex PCR; TCRdb's table is partial and in-frame only. The sample shows 450 to 600 clones, approximately 90% of them seen only once. Time point specified: neoterminal ileum biopsy at postoperative endoscopy, about 6 months after surgery. The material sequenced was ileal tissue. The origin of the receptors is an adult with Crohn's disease.

The V gene is TRBV5-4, the J gene TRBJ1-3; TRBD1 matches at 9 bases. V shed 4 bases, J shed 2 bases, and the junction held 1 base outside the gene matches. This CDR3 spans 14 amino acids. Germline V CDR1 and CDR2: SGHNT, YYREEE (reference sequence). The chain's CDR3 is CASSRTGAGNTIYF. DNA of the CDR3: TGTGCCAGCAGCAGGACAGGGGCTGGAAACACCATATATTTT.

The chain joins TRBV6-6 to TRBJ2-3; TRBD2 agrees at 9 bases. CDR1 and CDR2 (germline): MNHNY, SVGAGI (reference sequence). The V gene end was trimmed by 4 bases and the J gene end by 4 bases; junction bases not matched to a gene: 3. CDR3 length: 14 amino acids. In DNA, the CDR3 is TGTGCCAGCAGTTCATTAGCGGGGGCAGATACGCAGTATTTT. Translating it yields CASSSLAGADTQYF.

The V call is TRBV7-4, the J call TRBJ1-6, with D unresolved. V was shortened by 6 bases and J by 5 bases, with 23 bases between the two germline ends. The CDR3 spans 18 residues. Germline assignment: CDR1 SGHVT and CDR2 SQSDAQ. CDR3 in DNA: TGTGCCAGCAGAACACCACCTTACGTTCCAGACGATAATTCACCCCTCCACTTT. Its translation is CASRTPPYVPDDNSPLHF.

This chain links TRBV28 with TRBJ2-3; TRBD2 matches 7 bases. The CDR3 has 16 amino acids. Germline CDR1 and CDR2: MDHEN and SYDVKM. Losses at the gene ends were 7 bases for V and 7 bases for J; bases not matched to a gene: 17. CDR3 nucleotides: TGTGCCAGCACCTCCGGGACTATGACCTTTCACTATACGCAGTATTTT. Translating it yields CASTSGTMTFHYTQYF.

V usage is TRBV18 and J usage is TRBJ2-6; 7 positions agree with TRBD2. The CDR3 has 15 amino acids. Germline V lookup: CDR1 KGHSH, CDR2 LQKENI. J gave up 9 bases and V 1 base, and 6 bases lay outside the gene matches. CDR3 protein: CASSPQSGEGNVLTF. Here the CDR3 DNA reads TGTGCCAGCTCACCACAGTCCGGGGAGGGCAACGTCCTGACTTTC.

The sample holds one count of this clone. J is TRBJ2-2 and V is TRBV28; 13 bases agree with TRBD2. The V and J ends lost 6 bases and 7 bases, in that order; junction bases with no gene match: 8. The CDR3 totals 16 residues. Germline V gene data show CDR1 as MDHEN and CDR2 as SYDVKM. CDR3 nucleotides: TGTGCCAGCAGCCGGACTAGCGGGGGAGGTATCGGGGAGCTGTTTTTT. Protein: CASSRTSGGGIGELFF.

V usage is TRBV4-2 and J usage is TRBJ1-5; unclear D gene. Per the germline V gene, CDR1 is LGHNA and CDR2 is YNFKEQ. The V end lost 11 bases, the J end lost 5 bases, and 16 bases lay between the germline ends. The CDR3 spans 13 residues. The CDR3 loop reads CASASRIDQPQHF. The CDR3 region has the DNA TGTGCCTCTGCCTCCCGGATAGATCAGCCCCAGCATTTT.

The chain couples TRBV7-2 to TRBJ1-4; tentatively, D is TRBD1 (5 bases). The CDR3 consists of 13 residues. Germline V gene data show CDR1 as SGHTA and CDR2 as FQGNSA. The V and J ends lost 1 base and 14 bases respectively, with 14 bases between them. This CDR3 is CASSLVGAQILFF. CDR3 coding DNA: TGTGCCAGCAGCTTAGTTGGGGCCCAGATTCTGTTTTTT.

The DNA of the CDR3 is TGTGCCAGTAGGCCGGGACAGACCGATGAGCAGTTCTTC. This codes for CASRPGQTDEQFF. The chain uses TRBV19 and TRBJ2-1; the match to TRBD1 covers 7 bases. This CDR3 has 13 amino acids. V trimming: 6 bases; J trimming: 8 bases; junction bases outside the gene matches: 7. CDR1 and CDR2 (germline): LNHDA, SQIVND (reference sequence).

V usage is TRBV4-3 and J usage is TRBJ1-4; TRBD1 matches at 8 bases. There are 16 residues in the CDR3. The germline CDR1 and CDR2 sequences are LGHNA and YSLEER. Germline trimming cut 0 bases from V and 5 bases from J; bases unmatched to any gene: 5. The CDR3 DNA follows: TGCGCCAGCAGCCAAGAGCTGGGGACAGGAAATGAAAAACTGTTTTTT. It translates to CASSQELGTGNEKLFF.

As to this clone: No DNA is shown, since the ends of the CDR3 on it are uncertain; the CDR3 is the one TCRdb lists. This sequence joins TRBV7-9 and TRBJ2-1; TRBD2, the D gene given by the table, was not confirmed from the DNA. Germline lookup yields CDR1 SEHNR and CDR2 FQNEAQ (reference sequence). The CDR3 adds up to 16 amino acids, both ends counted. The CDR3 is CASSPFGGGITMSEFF.

The chain carries TRBV5-1 and TRBJ2-1, with D unclear. CDR3 size: 17 residues. Germline V gene sequence: CDR1 SGHRS, CDR2 YFSETQ. With 1 base removed from V and 1 base from J, the gap between germline ends came to 15 bases. CDR3: CASSLKWGYSSYNEQFF. CDR3 DNA: TGCGCCAGCAGCTTGAAATGGGGTTATAGTTCCTACAATGAGCAGTTCTTC. The full variable domain, in which reference TRBV5-1 and TRBJ2-1 provide the parts outside the CDR3, is KAGVTQTPRYLIKTRGQQVTLSCSPISGHRSVSWYQQTPGQGLQFLFEYFSETQRNKGNFPGRFSGRQFSNSRSEMNVSTLELGDSALYLCASSLKWGYSSYNEQFFGPGTRLTVL.

The chain links TRBV7-6 to TRBJ2-5, with D possibly being TRBD2 (5 bases). V was cut by 5 bases and J by 4 bases, with 11 bases left in between. The germline V gene has CDR1 SGHVS and CDR2 FNYEAQ. CDR3 size: 13 residues. CDR3 sequence (DNA): TGTGCCAGCAGCCCCGTCAGCGGAGAGACCCAGTACTTC. Amino acids: CASSPVSGETQYF.

The chain carries TRBV7-2 and TRBJ2-7; 9 nucleotides align to TRBD2. The CDR3 length is 15 residues. V trimming: 5 bases; J trimming: 2 bases; junction bases outside the gene matches: 7. Looked up from germline, CDR1 is SGHTA and CDR2 is FQGNSA. The CDR3, as DNA: TGTGCCAGCAGCGTCATAGCGGGGGCCACCTACGAGCAGTACTTC. It specifies CASSVIAGATYEQYF. Full variable domain (rest looked up from reference TRBV7-2 and TRBJ2-7): GAGVSQSPSNKVTEKGKDVELRCDPISGHTALYWYRQSLGQGLEFLIYFQGNSAPDKSGLPSDRFSAERTGGSVSTLTIQRTQQEDSAVYLCASSVIAGATYEQYFGPGTRLTVT.